This passage covers 19 T cell receptor beta chains from one sample sequenced in a study of blood T cell repertoires in COVID-19. Sequenced by immunoSEQ multiplex PCR; TCRdb stores in-frame clones only, minus some. The table records more than 250,000 clones, approximately 88% of them present only once. Sequenced sample: peripheral blood. Source of these receptors: a woman in her twenties or thirties with COVID-19, enrolled during active disease.

This clone was counted a single time. V usage is TRBV5-1 and J usage is TRBJ1-1, with 10 bases aligning to TRBD1. The CDR3 length is 15 residues. The V segment lost 7 bases and the J segment 4 bases; nucleotides outside the gene matches: 10. From germline, CDR1 is SGHRS and CDR2 YFSETQ. CDR3 nucleotides: TGCGCCAGCTCCCGACAGGGGGCGCCCGGCACTGAAGCTTTCTTT. It is translated as CASSRQGAPGTEAFF.

This chain joins TRBV9 and TRBJ2-1; 10 nucleotides line up with TRBD2. V shed 0 bases and J 5 bases; nucleotides not matched to a gene: 8. Per germline, CDR1 SGDLS and CDR2 YYNGEE. The CDR3 runs 17 residues. In DNA, the CDR3 is TGTGCCAGCAGCGTAGCTGCCTCGGGACTAGCGAACAATGAGCAGTTCTTC. Translated, it gives CASSVAASGLANNEQFF.

Regarding this clone: The sample carries other DNA sequences with the same CDR3. The gene calls are TRBV20-1 and TRBJ1-3; no firm D call. This CDR3 spans 11 amino acids. Trimming cost V 6 bases and J 3 bases, with 6 bases left between them. Germline V gene sequence: CDR1 DFQATT, CDR2 SNEGSKA (reference sequence). CDR3 protein: CSALRGNTIYF. The CDR3 DNA reads as TGCAGTGCCCTCCGTGGAAACACCATATATTTT.

This clone was picked up one time. The rearrangement links TRBV19 to TRBJ2-6, with D hard to call. CDR3 size: 15 residues. V lost 1 base, J lost 4 bases, and 8 bases lay in between. Germline CDR1 LNHDA, CDR2 SQIVND (reference sequence). Here the CDR3 DNA reads TGTGCCAGTAGTATAGTACCGAGCGGGGCCAACGTCCTGACTTTC. It encodes CASSIVPSGANVLTF.

The J gene is TRBJ2-3, the V gene TRBV19; 12 bases match TRBD2. The CDR3 totals 18 residues. CDR1 LNHDA and CDR2 SQIVND come from the germline V gene (reference sequence). V lost 5 bases, J lost 1 base, and 10 bases stayed unmatched. For the CDR3, the DNA is TGTGCCAGTAGTCCGAGGACTAGCGGGGCCGGCCGCACAGATACGCAGTATTTT. This gives the protein CASSPRTSGAGRTDTQYF.

The genes are TRBV28 and TRBJ1-1, with 8 bases matching TRBD1. V dropped 6 bases and J dropped 1; count of bases not matched to a gene: 10. The CDR3 runs to 16 residues. Germline V gene lookup returns CDR1 MDHEN and CDR2 SYDVKM. Written as DNA, the CDR3 is TGTGCCAGCAGACTCACGACAGGGGCCGGGAACACTGAAGCTTTCTTT. Its protein product is CASRLTTGAGNTEAFF.

The chain combines TRBV7-8 with TRBJ1-4; no clear D gene. Germline CDR1 is SGHVS and CDR2 is FQNEAQ. The CDR3 is 15 residues long. Trimming left V 3 bases short and J 6 bases short, with 14 bases between. The CDR3 nucleotides read TGTGCCAGCAGCTTGAACCCAGGCTTCGATGAAAAACTGTTTTTT. This sequence encodes CASSLNPGFDEKLFF.

This clone was seen only once. The sample holds other DNA sequences that translate to the same CDR3. This chain uses TRBV5-1 with TRBJ1-4; TRBD1 aligns across 7 bases. CDR3 length: 14 residues. The germline V gene has CDR1 SGHRS and CDR2 YFSETQ. V lost 0 bases, J lost 8 bases, and 4 bases stayed unmatched. CDR3 in DNA: TGCGCCAGCAGCTTGGGACAGGGAGGAGAAAAACTGTTTTTT. Its translation is CASSLGQGGEKLFF.

This chain joins TRBV27 and TRBJ2-7; TRBD1 agrees at 7 bases. Trimming at V came to 4 bases and at J to 6 bases, leaving 9 bases not matched to a gene. The CDR3 consists of 14 residues. Germline CDR1 and CDR2: MNHEY and SMNVEV (reference sequence). In DNA form, the CDR3 reads TGTGCCAGCAGTTGGAAAGTAGAGGGGGCCGAGCAGTACTTC. Encoded protein: CASSWKVEGAEQYF.

V gene TRBV12-5 combines with J gene TRBJ1-5; D gene unclear. Germline CDR1 and CDR2: LGHNT and FRNRAP. V gave up 6 bases and J gave up 0 bases, with 12 bases separating them. CDR3 length equals 15 residues. The CDR3 loop is CASGLEGNSNQPQHF. The CDR3 DNA follows: TGTGCTAGTGGACTCGAGGGAAATAGCAATCAGCCCCAGCATTTT.

The rearrangement links TRBV4-2 to TRBJ2-1, with 8 bases that match TRBD2. The CDR3 loop spans 16 amino acids. Trimming at V came to 0 bases and at J to 3 bases, leaving 4 bases not matched to a gene. Germline V gene data show CDR1 as LGHNA and CDR2 as YNFKEQ. DNA for the CDR3: TGTGCCAGCAGCCAAGATTGGCGGGGGGTCTACAATGAGCAGTTCTTC. Protein: CASSQDWRGVYNEQFF.

The V gene is TRBV19, the J gene TRBJ2-7, with 7 bases identical to TRBD2. With V trimmed by 3 bases and J by 2 bases, 7 bases remained unmatched. This CDR3 is built from 15 residues. Germline-derived CDR1 and CDR2 are LNHDA and SQIVND (reference sequence). The CDR3 DNA follows: TGTGCCAGTAGTATGGGGGACTATGCTACCTACGAGCAGTACTTC. Protein sequence: CASSMGDYATYEQYF.

This clone was recorded only once. The V call is TRBV27, the J call TRBJ1-5; TRBD1 matches 7 bases. J gave up 7 bases and V 0 bases, and 0 bases lay outside the gene matches. CDR3 length equals 13 residues. Germline V CDR1 and CDR2: MNHEY, SMNVEV (reference sequence). The CDR3 nucleotides read TGTGCCAGCAGTTTATCGGGACAGCAGCCCCAGCATTTT. Its translation is CASSLSGQQPQHF.

The chain is built from TRBV2 and TRBJ2-2; tentatively, D is TRBD1 (6 bases). The CDR3 runs 15 residues. Germline lookup yields CDR1 SNHLY and CDR2 FYNNEI. V lost 8 bases, J lost 4 bases, and 17 bases lay in between. The CDR3 spells CASRTQGTRTGELFF. The CDR3 nucleotides are TGTGCCAGCCGAACTCAGGGGACACGCACCGGGGAGCTGTTTTTT.

The chain has TRBV6-5 and TRBJ1-6; D possibly corresponds to TRBD1 (5 bases). Between the trimmed V and J ends, which lost 5 bases and 13 bases, there was a span of 15 bases. The length of the CDR3 is 13 residues. The germline gives CDR1 MNHEY, CDR2 SVGAGI. The CDR3 spells CASSRDGRSPLHF. The CDR3, as DNA: TGTGCCAGCAGTCGGGACGGGAGGTCTCCCCTCCACTTT.

This clone has just a few counts. The DNA for the CDR3 is TGTGCCAGCACCGAACAGGGTCAGCCCCAGCATTTT. Protein product: CASTEQGQPQHF. The rearrangement links TRBV28 to TRBJ1-5; possible D gene TRBD1, 6 bases. V shed 7 bases and J shed 6 bases, with 10 bases lying between them. Germline CDR1 MDHEN, CDR2 SYDVKM. This CDR3 is built from 12 residues.

The CDR3 protein is CASGTGVSGYTF. The DNA of the CDR3 is TGTGCTAGTGGGACAGGAGTTAGTGGCTACACCTTC. The chain employs TRBV12-5 and TRBJ1-2; tentative D call: TRBD1 (6 bases). Germline V gene sequence: CDR1 LGHNT, CDR2 FRNRAP. The CDR3 covers 12 residues. The V gene lost 6 bases and the J gene lost 7 bases, with 12 bases spanning the gap.

The rearrangement uses TRBV14 and TRBJ2-3, with 7 positions matching TRBD1. Germline assignment: CDR1 SGHDN and CDR2 FVKESK. Unmatched junction bases numbered 3, after V lost 3 bases and J lost 0 bases. CDR3 size: 15 residues. DNA for the CDR3: TGTGCCAGCAGCCATCGGGGACAGAGCACAGATACGCAGTATTTT. Protein sequence: CASSHRGQSTDTQYF.

The chain is built from TRBV19 and TRBJ2-6; D gene ambiguous. Germline-derived CDR1 and CDR2 are LNHDA and SQIVND (reference sequence). V dropped 11 bases and J dropped 0 bases, with 8 bases sitting between them. This CDR3 region has 13 residues. The CDR3 protein is CASCFSGANVLTF. The CDR3 coding sequence is TGTGCCTCCTGTTTCTCTGGGGCCAACGTCCTGACTTTC.